This T cell receptor (beta chain) was captured by sequencing in a study of CD8 T cells in ankylosing spondylitis. Using its own MiXCR run on the 5' RACE reads, TCRdb lists one record per CDR3 protein. The sample has 130,000 or so distinct CDR3 sequences, around 7% seen once. This clonotype came up many times. The CDR3 totals 13 residues. Germline V CDR1 and CDR2: SQVTM, ANQGSEA. V lost 5 bases to trimming and J lost 2 bases; unmatched junction nucleotides: 5. The origin of this receptor is a male donor with ankylosing spondylitis or in good health (not recorded which). V and J are TRBV29-1 and TRBJ1-1, with 7 bases lining up with TRBD1. Sequences were obtained from blood, either unsorted or a sorted T cell fraction (not recorded which). The CDR3 nucleotides read TGCAGCGTTAGGGACAGAAGTAACACTGAAGCTTTCTTT. This codes for CSVRDRSNTEAFF.